These T cell receptor beta chains were read from a single sample in a study of T cells after yellow fever vaccination. MiXCR, applied by TCRdb to the 5' RACE reads, yields one record per CDR3 protein. Of about 300,000 distinct CDR3 sequences detected, under 9% appear once; the ten largest clones hold about 3.5%. Specimen: CD4+ T cells sorted from PBMCs, collected 5 days after the yellow fever booster vaccination. These receptors originate from a young man who received the YFV17D yellow fever vaccine. The CDR3 runs from the conserved cysteine through the conserved F or W. The D gene is left open where the match is weak. A clone size is listed for some rows: how often the clone was seen (once, few, many), or a class if it is expanded.

V gene,J gene,D gene,clone size,CDR3 DNA,CDR3 protein
TRBV5-1,TRBJ1-6,TRBD1,NA,TGCGCCAGCAGCCCCCGGCGACAGGGAGGCAATTCACCCCTCCACTTT,CASSPRRQGGNSPLHF
TRBV18,TRBJ2-7,NA,NA,TGTGCCAGCTCAACAACCGGGCCCAGCGGCGAGCAGTACTTC,CASSTTGPSGEQYF
TRBV6-2/TRBV6-3,TRBJ2-3,TRBD2,NA,TGTGCCAGCAGTTACTCAGCGGGGGGACCAGATACGCAGTATTTT,CASSYSAGGPDTQYF
TRBV7-2,TRBJ1-5,TRBD1,few,TGTGCCAGCAGCTTAAGTACAGGGGATCAGCCCCAGCATTTT,CASSLSTGDQPQHF
TRBV25-1,TRBJ2-1,NA,NA,TGTGCCAGCAGTGTGAACAATGAGCAGTTCTTC,CASSVNNEQFF
TRBV3-1,TRBJ2-5,TRBD1,few,TGTGCCAGCAGCCAGCCTAGACAGGGGGCGGCAGGCAGGAAGGAGACCCAGTACTTC,CASSQPRQGAAGRKETQYF
TRBV29-1,TRBJ2-5,NA,NA,TGCAGCGTCGATCGGGCGGGGGCTTTACAAGAGACCCAGTACTTC,CSVDRAGALQETQYF
TRBV12-3/TRBV12-4,TRBJ2-7,TRBD1,NA,TGTGCCAGCAGTAAACAGGGGGCTCAGTACGAGCAGTACTTC,CASSKQGAQYEQYF
TRBV11-2,TRBJ2-3,TRBD2,few,TGTGCCAGCAGCCAATCGGGGCCTAGCGGTCACAGGGATACGCAGTATTTT,CASSQSGPSGHRDTQYF
TRBV9,TRBJ2-1,TRBD2,NA,TGTGCCAGCAGCCCTCGGACTAGCGGGGGGGCTTACAATGAGCAGTTCTTC,CASSPRTSGGAYNEQFF
TRBV9,TRBJ1-5,NA,NA,TGTGCCAGCAGCGCCCTGTCAGGGGATCAGCCCCAGCATTTT,CASSALSGDQPQHF
TRBV3-1,TRBJ2-3,TRBD2,NA,TGTGCCAGCAGCCAAGTGGCCCCCGGGGGGGGTCGGGGCACAGATACGCAGTATTTT,CASSQVAPGGGRGTDTQYF
TRBV4-1,TRBJ2-5,TRBD2,NA,TGCGCCAGCAGCCATTCTCCAGCGGGGAGGCAAGAGACCCAGTACTTC,CASSHSPAGRQETQYF
TRBV5-1,TRBJ1-1,NA,NA,TGCGCCAGCAGGGGGGCGGGATTGAACACTGAAGCTTTCTTT,CASRGAGLNTEAFF
TRBV12-3/TRBV12-4,TRBJ2-5,NA,many,TGTGCCAGCAGTTTCGGACAAAAAGAGACCCAGTACTTC,CASSFGQKETQYF
TRBV6-6,TRBJ2-7,NA,NA,TGTGCCAGCACGAAACCCGGGTTGGGGGGCAAGTACGAGCAGTACTTC,CASTKPGLGGKYEQYF
TRBV7-8,TRBJ1-4,TRBD1,NA,TGTGCCAGCAGCTCCTTCGGGACAGGGAATGAAAAACTGTTTTTT,CASSSFGTGNEKLFF
TRBV6-5,TRBJ2-3,TRBD2,few,TGTGCCAGCAGCCCCGGGACTAGCGGGGTCACAGATACGCAGTATTTT,CASSPGTSGVTDTQYF
TRBV29-1,TRBJ2-2,NA,few,TGCAGCGTTCGTTTGTACAGAAACACCGGGGAGCTGTTTTTT,CSVRLYRNTGELFF
TRBV30,TRBJ1-1,NA,NA,TGTGCCTGGAGTTTGCCCCAACTGGGGAAAGCTTTCTTT,CAWSLPQLGKAFF
TRBV10-3,TRBJ2-1,TRBD1,NA,TGTGCCATCAGTGAGACAGGGGGGACTTACAATGAGCAGTTCTTC,CAISETGGTYNEQFF
TRBV11-2,TRBJ2-5,NA,NA,TGTGCCAGCCAAAGGGGAACGCATCAGGAGACCCAGTACTTC,CASQRGTHQETQYF
TRBV19,TRBJ1-6,NA,many,TGTGCCACCCGGATTAGGCAGAATAATTCACCCCTCCACTTT,CATRIRQNNSPLHF
TRBV5-5,TRBJ1-1,NA,NA,TGTGCCAGCAGCTTTTGGGGAGCCCCTGAAGCTTTCTTT,CASSFWGAPEAFF
TRBV12-3/TRBV12-4,TRBJ1-1,NA,NA,TGTGCCAGCAGCCCCGACAGGAGTACTGAAGCTTTCTTT,CASSPDRSTEAFF
TRBV11-2,TRBJ2-3,TRBD2,few,TGTGCCAGCAGCTCCTCCCTAGCGGGGGGCACAGATACGCAGTATTTT,CASSSSLAGGTDTQYF
TRBV12-3/TRBV12-4,TRBJ1-6,NA,many,TGTGCCAGCAGTTTATCGGCCCAGGGAAATTCACCCCTCCACTTT,CASSLSAQGNSPLHF
TRBV18,TRBJ2-4,TRBD2,NA,TGTGCCAGCTCACCATGGACTAGCGGAGGCAAAAACATTCAGTACTTC,CASSPWTSGGKNIQYF
TRBV6-1,TRBJ1-2,NA,few,TGTGCCAGCAGTGAACACTCTTCGGCCTATTCCTTCTATGGCTACACCTTC,CASSEHSSAYSFYGYTF
TRBV4-1,TRBJ2-1,NA,many,TGCGCCAGCAGCCAAGAAGTAGCCCTGGGGTACAATGAGCAGTTCTTC,CASSQEVALGYNEQFF
TRBV7-7,TRBJ2-3,NA,NA,TGTGCCAGCAGCCCAGGAGAGGGATCGGATACGCAGTATTTT,CASSPGEGSDTQYF
TRBV7-9,TRBJ1-2,TRBD1,NA,TGTGCCAGCAGCGGTGACAGGGGCCCCTATGGCTACACCTTC,CASSGDRGPYGYTF
TRBV29-1,TRBJ2-1,NA,NA,TGCAGCGTTGTAAAGGGCCTCTCAAATGAGCAGTTCTTC,CSVVKGLSNEQFF
TRBV10-3,TRBJ2-7,NA,many,TGTGCCATCACCCCTAAAAACGGCTACGAGCAGTACTTC,CAITPKNGYEQYF
TRBV7-9,TRBJ1-5,NA,NA,TGTGCCAGCAGCGCCCCAGGGGACGATCAGCCCGAGCATTTT,CASSAPGDDQPEHF
TRBV5-1,TRBJ2-2,NA,few,TGCGCCAGCAGCGCGCATCCGGGACGGTCCTCGAACACCGGGGAGCTGTTTTTT,CASSAHPGRSSNTGELFF
TRBV7-8,TRBJ2-4,NA,NA,TGTGCCAGCAGCTCGTCCCGAGCCAAAAACATTCAGTACTTC,CASSSSRAKNIQYF
TRBV21-1,TRBJ2-5,NA,few,TGTGCCAGCATCCGATCGACAGGGGTGGCCCAAGAGACCCAGTACTTC,CASIRSTGVAQETQYF
TRBV11-1,TRBJ2-5,NA,few,TGTGCCAGCAGCCCCCGACGAGGGCAAGGGACCCAGTACTTC,CASSPRRGQGTQYF
TRBV11-2,TRBJ2-1,NA,few,TGTGCCAGCAGCTTAGGTTTCGTCTCGGGTGAGCAGTTCTTC,CASSLGFVSGEQFF
TRBV6-2/TRBV6-3,TRBJ2-2,NA,few,TGTGCCAGCATCAAGGGGTACACCGGGGAGCTGTTTTTT,CASIKGYTGELFF
TRBV4-3,TRBJ2-3,TRBD2,NA,TGCGCCAGCAGCCACCACAGCGGGGGGGCTTTCGGAGATACGCAGTATTTT,CASSHHSGGAFGDTQYF
TRBV7-2,TRBJ2-3,TRBD1,few,TGTGCCAGCAGCTTAGAGGGGACAGGGGGCGCGGGTACGCAGTATTTT,CASSLEGTGGAGTQYF
TRBV5-5,TRBJ2-7,TRBD2,NA,TGTGCCAGCAGCTGGACTAGCGGATACTACGAGCAGTACTTC,CASSWTSGYYEQYF
TRBV20-1,TRBJ2-5,NA,few,TGCAGTGCTATGGAGGATCCGACCGACGCGACCCAGTACTTC,CSAMEDPTDATQYF
TRBV5-1,TRBJ2-3,NA,few,TGCGCCAGCAGCGTGGCCCTTAGCACAGATACGCAGTATTTT,CASSVALSTDTQYF